This TCR beta chain emerged from a study of beta chain features in type 1 diabetes. Study information: Cell yields, gender and age were comparable in patients and healthy donors.

Every bit of the isolated RNA underwent reverse transcription, so sequencing read expressed TCRB transcripts. Sequenced by immunoSEQ multiplex PCR; TCRdb stores in-frame clones only, minus some. The sample lists around 710,000 clones; around 12% were seen once. Findings of the study overall: Type 1 diabetes patients showed a moderate but significant shortening of TCRB CDR3s in all four CD4+ subsets. In patients and controls equally, PCR might favor templates that are shorter.

Germline V gene lookup returns CDR1 MDHEN and CDR2 SYDVKM. V was shortened by 6 bases and J by 7 bases, with 9 bases between the two germline ends. The CDR3 length is 11 residues. This clone was recorded a few times. The target antigen is unknown. The chain carries TRBV28 and TRBJ1-2, with a weak D call TRBD1 (5 bases). This clonotype was sampled from a man younger than 45 with type 1 diabetes. Sequencing was performed on naive CD4+ T cells from blood. The CDR3 loop is CASRGDRGYTF. As DNA, the CDR3 is TGTGCCAGCAGGGGGGATCGTGGCTACACCTTC.